The subject of this entry is one T cell receptor (beta chain). Libraries were prepared by immunoSEQ multiplex PCR; TCRdb keeps only in-frame clonotypes and omits some of them. The sample has some 240,000 clones; 80% to 85% are singletons. The study counted Cohort 3 donors as recovered given two negative PCRs, clearance, or symptom resolution. The record originates from a study of blood T cell repertoires in COVID-19. Overall study: Samples representing acute and convalescent COVID-19 were sourced from the United States, Italy and Spain.

Germline V gene data show CDR1 as MNHEY and CDR2 as SMNVEV (reference sequence). The junction had 12 bases not matched to a gene; V was cut back by 2 bases and J by 2 bases. This CDR3 has 18 amino acids. Source material: PBMCs or T cells enriched from blood (not recorded which). This chain connects TRBV27 to TRBJ2-3; 8 bases agree with TRBD2. The TCR sequence derives from a man aged 45 to 65 who had recovered from COVID-19. For the CDR3, the DNA is TGTGCCAGCAGTTTAATCTGGGCTAGCGGGCTCGTCACAGATACGCAGTATTTT. It translates to CASSLIWASGLVTDTQYF.